The sample holds many counts of the clone carrying this T cell receptor beta chain. Its antigen is undetermined. MiXCR, run by TCRdb on the reads, gives a single entry per CDR3 protein. The data contain 560,000 or so distinct CDR3 sequences, 15% to 20% of them singletons. CDR1 and CDR2 (germline): ENHRY, SYGVKD. This CDR3 is 15 amino acids long. V gave up 10 bases and J gave up 0 bases, with 16 bases separating them. This record belongs to a study of T cell repertoires in cytomegalovirus infection. Looking at the study overall: Based on public TCR beta signatures, there were indications of CMV infection and of a matching HLA type.

Regarding the study as a whole: Accumulated public TCR beta family frequency recognized individuals carrying CMV together with the relevant HLA. Ex vivo responses were dominated by HLA-C-restricted CMV-specific TCR beta clonotypes.

The receptor's source is a human donor in good health (CMV status not recorded). Some clones in this sample may be carry-over from other donors' samples. The chain uses TRBV10-3 and TRBJ2-1; D not certain. The sample comprised CD8+ T cells from PBMCs. CDR3 DNA: TGTGCCACATCGGAACCGCTGAGCTCCTACAATGAGCAGTTCTTC. Translating it yields CATSEPLSSYNEQFF.